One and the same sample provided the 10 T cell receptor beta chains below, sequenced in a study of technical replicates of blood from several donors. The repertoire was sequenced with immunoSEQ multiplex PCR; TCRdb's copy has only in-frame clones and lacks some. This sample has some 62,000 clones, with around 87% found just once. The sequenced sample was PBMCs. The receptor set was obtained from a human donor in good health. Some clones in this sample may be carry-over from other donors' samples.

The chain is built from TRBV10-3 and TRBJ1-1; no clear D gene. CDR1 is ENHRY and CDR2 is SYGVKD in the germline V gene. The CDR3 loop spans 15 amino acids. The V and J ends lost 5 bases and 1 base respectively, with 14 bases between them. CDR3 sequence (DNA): TGTGCCATCAGTCGAGCGTCAGCTTCGAACACTGAAGCTTTCTTT. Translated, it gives CAISRASASNTEAFF.

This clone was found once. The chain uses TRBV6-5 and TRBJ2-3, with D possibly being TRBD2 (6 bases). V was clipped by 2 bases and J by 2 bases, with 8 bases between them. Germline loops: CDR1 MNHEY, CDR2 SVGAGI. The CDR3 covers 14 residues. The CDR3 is CASSYGLHTDTQYF. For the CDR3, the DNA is TGTGCCAGCAGTTACGGACTACACACAGATACGCAGTATTTT.

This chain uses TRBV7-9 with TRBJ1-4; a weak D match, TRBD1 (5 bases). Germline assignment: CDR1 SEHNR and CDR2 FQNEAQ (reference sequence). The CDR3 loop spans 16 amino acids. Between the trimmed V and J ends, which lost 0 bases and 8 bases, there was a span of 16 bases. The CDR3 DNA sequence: TGTGCCAGCAGCTTAGCGCTGACAGCGGGGCGGGAAAAACTGTTTTTT. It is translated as CASSLALTAGREKLFF.

The CDR3 sequence: CASSQSRRAGGELFF. CDR3 DNA sequence: TGCGCCAGCAGCCAATCACGGAGGGCCGGCGGGGAGCTGTTTTTT. The genes are TRBV4-3 and TRBJ2-2, with a weak D call TRBD2 (6 bases). The length of the CDR3 is 15 residues. Germline V CDR1 and CDR2: LGHNA, YSLEER. Deletions cut 2 bases from V and 7 bases from J, with 14 bases between.

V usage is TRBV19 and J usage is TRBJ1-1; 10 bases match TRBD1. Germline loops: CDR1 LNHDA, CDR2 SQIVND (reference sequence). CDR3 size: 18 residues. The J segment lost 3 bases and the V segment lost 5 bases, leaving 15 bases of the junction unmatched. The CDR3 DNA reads TGTGCCAGTAGTCTCGACCGGGACAGGGGTAGATGGGACACTGAAGCTTTCTTT. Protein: CASSLDRDRGRWDTEAFF. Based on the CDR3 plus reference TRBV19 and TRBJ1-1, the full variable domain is DGGITQSPKYLFRKEGQNVTLSCEQNLNHDAMYWYRQDPGQGLRLIYYSQIVNDFQKGDIAEGYSVSREKKESFPLTVTSAQKNPTAFYLCASSLDRDRGRWDTEAFFGQGTRLTVV.

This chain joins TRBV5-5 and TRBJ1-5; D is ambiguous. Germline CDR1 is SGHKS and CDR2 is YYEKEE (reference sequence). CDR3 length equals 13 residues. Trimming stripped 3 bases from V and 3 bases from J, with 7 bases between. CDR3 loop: CASSYSLNQPQHF. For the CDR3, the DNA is TGTGCCAGCAGCTACAGTCTCAATCAGCCCCAGCATTTT.

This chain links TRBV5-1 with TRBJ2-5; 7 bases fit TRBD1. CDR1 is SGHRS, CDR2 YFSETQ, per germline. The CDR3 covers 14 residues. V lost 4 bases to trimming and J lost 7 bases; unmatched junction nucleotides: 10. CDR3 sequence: CASSMTGPRGTQYF. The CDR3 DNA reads TGCGCCAGCAGCATGACAGGGCCCCGAGGGACCCAGTACTTC.

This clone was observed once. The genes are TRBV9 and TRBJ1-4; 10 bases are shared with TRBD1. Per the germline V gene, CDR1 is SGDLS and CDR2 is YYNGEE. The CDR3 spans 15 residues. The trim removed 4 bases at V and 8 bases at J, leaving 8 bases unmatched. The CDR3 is CASSSRTGGEEKLFF. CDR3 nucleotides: TGTGCCAGCAGCTCAAGGACAGGGGGAGAGGAAAAACTGTTTTTT.

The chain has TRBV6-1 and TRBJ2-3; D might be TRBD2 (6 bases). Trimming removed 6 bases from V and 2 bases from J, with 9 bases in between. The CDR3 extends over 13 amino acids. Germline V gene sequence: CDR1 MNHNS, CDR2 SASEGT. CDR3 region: CASRRDFTDTQYF. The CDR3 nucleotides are TGTGCCAGCAGGCGGGACTTCACAGATACGCAGTATTTT.

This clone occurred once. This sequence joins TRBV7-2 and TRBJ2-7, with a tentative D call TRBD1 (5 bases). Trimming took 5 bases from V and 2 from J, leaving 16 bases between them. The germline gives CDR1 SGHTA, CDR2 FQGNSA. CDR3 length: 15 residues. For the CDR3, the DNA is TGTGCCAGCAGCCCACCTGGGGCGAGAGCCTACGAGCAGTACTTC. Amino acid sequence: CASSPPGARAYEQYF.